The entry below gives a single T cell receptor beta chain sequence along with its context. Its antigen is currently unknown. 60 Vbeta and 13 Jbeta primers were used in PCR. Sequenced by immunoSEQ multiplex PCR; TCRdb stores in-frame clones only, minus some. Its table lists roughly 58,000 clones. The sample comes from a study of cytomegalovirus exposure and HLA in healthy donors. Overall study: Roughly 180 million T cells yielded roughly 120 million unique TCR beta sequences, as an earlier analysis found.

Findings and limits, study-wide: Exclusion as indistinguishable affected some V segments, including TRBV6-2 and TRBV6-3.

The length of the CDR3 is 14 residues. Germline values: CDR1 LNHDA, CDR2 SQIVND (reference sequence). Between the trimmed V and J ends, which lost 2 bases and 2 bases, there was a span of 6 bases. This chain connects TRBV19 to TRBJ2-2; D not resolved. The clonotype was recovered from a woman between 50 and 59 years old in good health and CMV-seropositive. Sequencing used PBMCs. CDR3 residues: CASSILGNTGELFF. CDR3 in DNA: TGTGCCAGTAGTATACTCGGTAACACCGGGGAGCTGTTTTTT.